The rows below give T cell receptor beta chains drawn from one sample of a study of blood T cell repertoires in COVID-19. Profiled with immunoSEQ multiplex PCR; TCRdb holds only in-frame clones, not every one. The data hold about 280,000 clones, with around 93% observed a single time. Sequencing input: PBMCs or T cells enriched from blood (not recorded which). Receptors originate from a man in his forties who had been exposed to COVID-19. CDR3s include the opening cysteine and the closing phenylalanine or tryptophan. D genes are given only for firm matches. Not all rows give a size; the values are once, few, many and, for expanded clones, a class.

J gene	V gene	D gene	clone size	CDR3 DNA	CDR3 protein
TRBJ1-1	TRBV19	TRBD1	.	TGTGCCAGTAGTCTGACAGGGACTGCTGAAGCTTTCTTT	CASSLTGTAEAFF
TRBJ2-7	TRBV18	.	once	TGTGCCAGCTCACCTCCGACAGCCTACGAGCAGTACTTC	CASSPPTAYEQYF
TRBJ1-3	TRBV5-1	TRBD1	.	TGCGCCAGCAGCTTGGAGGGGACAGGGATTGGAAACACCATATATTTT	CASSLEGTGIGNTIYF
TRBJ1-2	TRBV28	.	.	TGTGCCAGCAGTGACAGAGGCTACACCTTC	CASSDRGYTF
TRBJ2-3	TRBV19	TRBD2	.	TGTGCCAGTAGCCCGGGACTAGCGGGACCGACGCAGTATTTT	CASSPGLAGPTQYF
TRBJ2-2	TRBV7-6	TRBD1	.	TGTGCCAGCAGCCTGTCGACAGGGCCGAGCACCGGGGAGCTGTTTTTT	CASSLSTGPSTGELFF
TRBJ2-1	TRBV7-8	.	.	TGTGCCAGCAGCACCCCCGGCGGGGCCGATAACAATGAGCAGTTCTTC	CASSTPGGADNNEQFF
TRBJ2-3	TRBV10-3	.	.	TGTGCCATCAGTGAGCCAGGGGAGATGACAGATACGCAGTATTTT	CAISEPGEMTDTQYF
TRBJ2-1	TRBV29-1	.	.	TGCAGCGTCCTCGGACAGTTAAGCGAGCAGTTCTTC	CSVLGQLSEQFF
TRBJ2-2	TRBV19	TRBD2	.	TGTGCCAGTAGTATAACACTAGCGGGGCTTAACACCGGGGAGCTGTTTTTT	CASSITLAGLNTGELFF
TRBJ2-7	TRBV5-1	TRBD1	.	TGCGCCAGCAGCCAATCCCGACTACCGGGACAGGGCAGCTACGAGCAGTACTTC	CASSQSRLPGQGSYEQYF
TRBJ1-2	TRBV14	.	.	TGTGCCAGCAGCCAAGTAGGGGGTGACTATGGCTACACCTTC	CASSQVGGDYGYTF
TRBJ2-7	TRBV13	TRBD2	.	TGTGCCAGCAGCCAAAGACTAGCGGGTACCTCCTACGAGCAGTACTTC	CASSQRLAGTSYEQYF
TRBJ2-6	TRBV24-1	.	.	TGTGCCACCAGCAATTCAGACAGCTCTGGGGCCAACGTCCTGACTTTC	CATSNSDSSGANVLTF
TRBJ2-1	TRBV5-1	.	.	TGCGCCAGCAGCTATACCACCGGCGGGGATGCCAATGAGCAGTTCTTC	CASSYTTGGDANEQFF
TRBJ2-7	TRBV7-9	TRBD2	.	TGTGCCAGCAGCTTAGCGGAGGGGCTAGCGGTCTACGAGCAGTACTTC	CASSLAEGLAVYEQYF
TRBJ2-1	TRBV18	TRBD2	.	TGTGCCAGCTCACCACTCACCGGGACTAGCGGGAGAGGGTCCTACAATGAGCAGTTCTTC	CASSPLTGTSGRGSYNEQFF
TRBJ1-2	TRBV18	TRBD1	once	TGTGCCAGCTCACCACCGCAGGGGGCGAGTCCGTTTGGCTACACCTTC	CASSPPQGASPFGYTF
TRBJ1-6	TRBV14	.	.	TGTGCCAGCAGCTCGGTGGGCCCAAATTCACCCCTCCACTTT	CASSSVGPNSPLHF
TRBJ1-5	TRBV7-9	.	.	TGTGCCAGCAGTTGGGGAGGTCAGCCCCAGCATTTT	CASSWGGQPQHF
TRBJ2-7	TRBV6-5	TRBD2	few	TGTGCCAGCAGTTACTCTCTACTAGCGGGAGACGAGCAGTACTTC	CASSYSLLAGDEQYF
TRBJ1-2	TRBV4-1	.	.	TGCGCCAGCAGCCAAGTGACCGCAGGTGGCTACACCTTC	CASSQVTAGGYTF
TRBJ2-2	TRBV2	.	.	TGTGCCAGCAGTGAAGGGGGCGGGGCGAACACCGGGGAGCTGTTTTTT	CASSEGGGANTGELFF
TRBJ1-2	TRBV4-3	.	.	TGCGCCAGCAGCCAAGATCGGTCCTTCAACTATGGCTACACCTTC	CASSQDRSFNYGYTF
TRBJ1-1	TRBV28	.	.	TGTGCCAGCACCAGGACACTGAACACTGAAGCTTTCTTT	CASTRTLNTEAFF
TRBJ2-7	TRBV11-1	TRBD1	.	TGTGCCAGCAGCTTAGGCGGGACAGGGACCTACGAGCAGTACTTC	CASSLGGTGTYEQYF
TRBJ2-7	TRBV5-1	.	.	TGCGCCAGCAGCTTAGAGGCCCTTAGCTCCTACGAGCAGTACTTC	CASSLEALSSYEQYF
TRBJ1-4	TRBV5-5	.	.	TGTGCCAGCAGCTTGGAAGGACAGAGTAATGAAAAACTGTTTTTT	CASSLEGQSNEKLFF
TRBJ2-1	TRBV6-2/TRBV6-3	TRBD1	.	TGTGCCAGCAGCTCCCTTCTGACAGGGTTCAATGAGCAGTTCTTC	CASSSLLTGFNEQFF
TRBJ1-4	TRBV28	TRBD1	.	TGTGCCAGCAGCCCGTTATTCGGGACAGTAAATGAAAAACTGTTTTTT	CASSPLFGTVNEKLFF
TRBJ2-3	TRBV29-1	.	.	TGCAGCTCAGGGCGTACCCTCACAGATACGCAGTATTTT	CSSGRTLTDTQYF
TRBJ2-7	TRBV11-3	.	once	TGTGCCAGCAGCTTATCAGGTCTTTCCTACGAGCAGTACTTC	CASSLSGLSYEQYF
TRBJ2-2	TRBV2	.	.	TGTGCCAGCAGCCCGACAGGAATCCACACCGGGGAGCTGTTTTTT	CASSPTGIHTGELFF
TRBJ2-7	TRBV19	.	.	TGTGCCAGTAGTACTCCAACGACCGGGACAAGCTACTACGAGCAGTACTTC	CASSTPTTGTSYYEQYF
TRBJ2-1	TRBV28	TRBD2	.	TGTGCCAGCAGTTTTCTCTTTTGGGCGGGAGCCTACAATGAGCAGTTCTTC	CASSFLFWAGAYNEQFF
TRBJ1-1	TRBV30	.	once	TGTGCCTGGAGTGTATCAGGGTTTACTGAAGCTTTCTTT	CAWSVSGFTEAFF
TRBJ1-1	TRBV25-1	.	.	TGTGCCAGCGGAGGGAATTTAGGCACTGAAGCTTTCTTT	CASGGNLGTEAFF
TRBJ2-3	TRBV4-2	.	.	TGTGCCAGCAGCCAAGAGGAGGGAGACTCCGATACGCAGTATTTT	CASSQEEGDSDTQYF
TRBJ2-7	TRBV11-2	.	.	TGTGCCAGCAGCTTAGCCGGTATCGGCGAGCAGTACTTC	CASSLAGIGEQYF
TRBJ2-1	TRBV28	.	.	TGTGCCAGCAGTTTAGGGTACGGGTTTAGCTCCTACAATGAGCAGTTCTTC	CASSLGYGFSSYNEQFF
TRBJ2-5	TRBV7-6	.	.	TGTGCCAGCAGCTTAGGGCAGGGGAATCGAGAGACCCAGTACTTC	CASSLGQGNRETQYF
TRBJ1-3	TRBV28	.	.	TGTGCCAGCAGTTCGGCGGGGATGTCTGGAAACACCATATATTTT	CASSSAGMSGNTIYF
TRBJ2-1	TRBV19	.	few	TGTGCCAGTAGTATAGAGCGGACAGTGGGGAATGAGCAGTTCTTC	CASSIERTVGNEQFF
TRBJ2-5	TRBV3-1/TRBV3-2	TRBD2	.	TGTGCCAGCAGTCCAACCCCGGGACTAGCGGGAGAGGAAGAGACCCAGTACTTC	CASSPTPGLAGEEETQYF
TRBJ2-2	TRBV9	.	.	TGTGCCAGCAGCCCTCTCTCGGGAGTAGACACCGGGGAGCTGTTTTTT	CASSPLSGVDTGELFF
TRBJ1-2	TRBV4-2	TRBD1	.	TGTGCCAGCAGCCAAGTTTCGGACAGGGCGAACTATGGCTACACCTTC	CASSQVSDRANYGYTF
TRBJ2-7	TRBV10-3	.	once	TGTGCCATCACCGATGGGAGAGGCGAGCAGTACTTC	CAITDGRGEQYF
TRBJ1-2	TRBV11-2	.	.	TGTGCCAGCAGCTTAATAGGTCCGACAGCTAACTATGGCTACACCTTC	CASSLIGPTANYGYTF
TRBJ2-3	TRBV3-1/TRBV3-2	.	.	TGTGCCAGCAGCCAAGAAGAGTTCACAGATACGCAGTATTTT	CASSQEEFTDTQYF
TRBJ2-5	TRBV30	.	.	TGTGCCTGGAGTGTCCAAGAGGAGACCCAGTACTTC	CAWSVQEETQYF
TRBJ2-7	TRBV5-1	.	.	TGCGCCAGCAGCCAAGAACCCACTAGCTACGAGCAGTACTTC	CASSQEPTSYEQYF
TRBJ1-5	TRBV12-5	TRBD1	.	TGTGCTAGTGGTTGGGATCTAGGGACAGGCAATAGCAATCAGCCCCAGCATTTT	CASGWDLGTGNSNQPQHF
TRBJ1-5	TRBV7-2	.	.	TGTGCCAGCAGCCTACGAGGGAATCAGCCCCAGCATTTT	CASSLRGNQPQHF
TRBJ2-3	TRBV2	.	.	TGTGCCAGCAGTGGGGCCAGCCGGACAGATACGCAGTATTTT	CASSGASRTDTQYF
TRBJ1-2	TRBV6-5	TRBD1	.	TGTGCCAGCAGCCCCGCAGGGGGCGACTATGGCTACACCTTC	CASSPAGGDYGYTF
TRBJ1-1	TRBV28	TRBD1	.	TGTGCCAGCAGTTTCCCCTACAGGGGAGAAGCTTTCTTT	CASSFPYRGEAFF
TRBJ1-5	TRBV19	TRBD1	few	TGTGCCAGTAGTATGGGGACAGAGAGCAATCAGCCCCAGCATTTT	CASSMGTESNQPQHF